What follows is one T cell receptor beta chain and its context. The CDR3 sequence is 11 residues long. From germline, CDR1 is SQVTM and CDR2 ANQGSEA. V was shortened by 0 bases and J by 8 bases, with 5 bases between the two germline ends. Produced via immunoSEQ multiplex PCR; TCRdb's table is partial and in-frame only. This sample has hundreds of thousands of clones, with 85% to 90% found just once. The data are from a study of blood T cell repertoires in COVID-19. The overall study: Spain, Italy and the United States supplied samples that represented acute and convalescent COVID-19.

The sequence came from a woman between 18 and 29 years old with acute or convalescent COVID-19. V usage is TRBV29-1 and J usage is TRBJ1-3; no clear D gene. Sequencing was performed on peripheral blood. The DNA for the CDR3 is TGCAGCGTTGAAGATATCTACACCATATATTTT. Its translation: CSVEDIYTIYF.